A selection of T cell receptor beta chains follows, all from one sample in a study of shared clonotypes between healthy human individuals. Repertoires were generated with immunoSEQ multiplex PCR, while TCRdb's copy carries only in-frame clones and drops some. The sample consists of roughly 760,000 clones, about 74% of them appearing once. Sequenced input: memory CD4+ T cells sorted from blood. The origin of the receptors is a woman aged 25 to 39 in good health. Each CDR3 is given with its conserved first and last residue. Fields, in order: J gene, clone size, D gene, V gene, CDR3 protein, CDR3 DNA. D genes are given only for firm matches. Size is omitted from some rows. Given values are once, few, many or a class for expanded clones.

TRBJ1-1 | NA | NA | TRBV18 | CASSPPNRLNTEAFF | TGTGCCAGCTCACCACCCAACAGACTGAACACTGAAGCTTTCTTT
TRBJ2-1 | NA | NA | TRBV7-9 | CASSAWDFYNEQFF | TGTGCCAGCAGCGCCTGGGACTTCTACAATGAGCAGTTCTTC
TRBJ2-5 | NA | NA | TRBV11-2 | CASSLGGGLGQETQYF | TGTGCCAGCAGCTTAGGGGGCGGGCTAGGGCAAGAGACCCAGTACTTC
TRBJ1-1 | NA | NA | TRBV7-7 | CASHPWGANTEAFF | TGTGCCAGTCATCCGTGGGGGGCGAACACTGAAGCTTTCTTT
TRBJ2-5 | NA | TRBD2 | TRBV19 | CASSWGRRGETQYF | TGTGCCAGTAGTTGGGGTCGGCGGGGGGAGACCCAGTACTTC
TRBJ2-3 | few | TRBD2 | TRBV7-9 | CASSSRTSGTGRTDTQYF | TGTGCCAGCAGCTCGCGGACTAGCGGGACCGGACGCACAGATACGCAGTATTTT
TRBJ2-2 | many | NA | TRBV7-9 | CASRPGSGSTGELFF | TGTGCCAGCAGACCCGGGAGTGGTAGCACCGGGGAGCTGTTTTTT
TRBJ2-7 | NA | TRBD2 | TRBV18 | CASSPPAGGNEQYF | TGTGCCAGCTCACCCCCTGCGGGAGGCAACGAGCAGTACTTC
TRBJ2-7 | NA | TRBD1 | TRBV28 | CASVGGDRGNEQYF | TGTGCCAGCGTGGGAGGGGACAGGGGTAACGAGCAGTACTTC
TRBJ2-3 | once | NA | TRBV5-6 | CASTVPDGRRWGDTQYF | TGTGCCAGCACCGTCCCCGACGGGAGAAGGTGGGGAGATACGCAGTATTTT
TRBJ2-3 | many | NA | TRBV4-2 | CASSKSLGDGPDTQYF | TGTGCCAGCAGCAAAAGTCTGGGGGATGGTCCAGATACGCAGTATTTT
TRBJ2-7 | NA | NA | TRBV18 | CASSNTGNPRYEQYF | TGTGCCAGCTCAAACACAGGGAATCCTCGCTACGAGCAGTACTTC
TRBJ2-5 | once | NA | TRBV4-1 | CASSQSASEQETQYF | TGCGCCAGCAGCCAAAGTGCAAGCGAACAAGAGACCCAGTACTTC
TRBJ2-2 | NA | NA | TRBV19 | CASSISSRNTGELFF | TGTGCCAGTAGTATTTCTAGCAGAAACACCGGGGAGCTGTTTTTT
TRBJ2-1 | NA | NA | TRBV7-9 | CASSPGGTAYNEQFF | TGTGCCAGCAGCCCGGGAGGGACAGCGTACAATGAGCAGTTCTTC